The TCR beta chain under discussion was sequenced for a study of metastatic and nonmetastatic thyroid tumors. Study information: For malignant and benign thyroid patients, tumor or nodule tissue and blood were the sources whose repertoires were compared.

The authors' processing: Clinicopathological groups supplied CDR3 differences that were used to build a distant-metastasis classifier for papillary thyroid cancer. TCRdb ran MiXCR on the PCR reads. The V and J calls were determined by TCRdb, not by the authors. The sample lists about 93,000 clones, around 7.8% occurring once. Germline V gives CDR1 DFQATT, CDR2 SNEGSKA (reference sequence). There are 15 residues in the CDR3. J was trimmed by 7 bases and V by 2 bases; bases with no gene match: 7. Thyroid surgery had not been preceded by any treatment in any patient. There are many counts of this clone. Sequencing was carried out using blood. The source of this sequence is a female donor with papillary thyroid cancer or a benign thyroid nodule (not recorded which). Some clones in this sample may be carry-over from other donors' samples. The chain links TRBV20-1 to TRBJ2-1; 11 positions agree with TRBD2. The CDR3 spells CSARYSASGRNEQFF. The CDR3 nucleotides read TGCAGTGCTAGATACTCGGCTAGCGGGAGGAATGAGCAGTTCTTC.